Following are 9 T cell receptor beta chains from one sample sequenced in a study of blood T cells in healthy people across ages (dated by TCRdb to about 2015). Library generation was performed with 5' RACE. TCRdb records Illumina HiSeq 2500 as the sequencer. A second PCR of about 6 to 11 cycles was performed with a sample-barcoded 5' primer and a J-beta primer mix. The raw public reads went through TCRdb reprocessing: fastp at Q25, MiXCR clone calling, in-frame beta chains kept. Rows matching on CDR3 protein sequence are summarized as one entry with the most common DNA and genes. The table for this sample lists some 860,000 distinct CDR3 sequences; roughly three fifths of them were counted only once. The leading ten clones occupy roughly 25% of the sample. The sample consisted of blood. These TCRs come from a man in his forties in good health.

This chain connects TRBV2 to TRBJ1-1, with a weak D call TRBD1 (6 bases). The germline V gene has CDR1 SNHLY and CDR2 FYNNEI. V was cut by 5 bases and J by 4 bases, with 8 bases left in between. The CDR3 spans 12 residues. Written as DNA, the CDR3 is TGTGCCAGCAGTACAGGGTTCACTGAAGCTTTCTTT. It yields the protein CASSTGFTEAFF.

The gene calls are TRBV2 and TRBJ2-5; 12 bases fit TRBD2. After removal of 5 bases from V and 5 bases from J, the junction contained 12 bases not matched to a gene. CDR1 is SNHLY, CDR2 FYNNEI, per germline. This CDR3 has 17 amino acids. The CDR3 here is CASSYPLGLAGLETQYF. The DNA for the CDR3 is TGTGCCAGCAGTTACCCTCTCGGACTAGCGGGGCTTGAGACCCAGTACTTC.

The gene calls are TRBV28 and TRBJ1-2; no clear D. The V gene lost 2 bases and the J gene lost 5 bases, with 9 bases spanning the gap. Germline V gives CDR1 MDHEN, CDR2 SYDVKM. CDR3 length equals 13 residues. The CDR3 region has the DNA TGTGCCAGCAGTTTAATAGGCGGTTATGGCTACACCTTC. The encoded protein is CASSLIGGYGYTF.

J is TRBJ1-1 and V is TRBV12-3 or TRBV12-4; D unclear. The CDR3 loop spans 15 amino acids. Trimming shortened V by 4 bases and J by 0 bases, and 12 bases separated the two germline ends. In DNA, the CDR3 is TGTGCCAGCAGTTCCCCACAGCACATGAACACTGAAGCTTTCTTT. This encodes CASSSPQHMNTEAFF.

The chain employs TRBV7-3 and TRBJ1-4; D not resolved. Trimming cost V 3 bases and J 1 base, with 15 bases left between them. CDR1 SGHTA and CDR2 FQGTGA come from the germline V gene. CDR3 size: 17 residues. The CDR3 region has the DNA TGTGCCAGCAGCTTGGACGGTGGAGGAGGAACTAATGAAAAACTGTTTTTT. This codes for CASSLDGGGGTNEKLFF.

The chain combines TRBV15 with TRBJ2-3; weak D call: TRBD1 (5 bases). Germline V lookup: CDR1 LNHNV, CDR2 YYDKDF (reference sequence). There are 17 residues in the CDR3. The V end was cut by 1 base, the J end by 0 bases, with 14 bases between. CDR3 nucleotide sequence: TGTGCCACCAGCAGAGTCAGGGAAGTTTCTAGCACAGATACGCAGTATTTT. This gives the protein CATSRVREVSSTDTQYF.

V gene TRBV20-1 combines with J gene TRBJ2-5; D might be TRBD1 (7 bases). The assigned J gene may be wrong: the sequence end matches TRBJ2-7 better. CDR3 length: 13 residues. Per the germline V gene, CDR1 is DFQATT and CDR2 is SNEGSKA (reference sequence). In DNA form, the CDR3 reads TGCAGTGCCTTATCCCAGGGGGGAAACGAGCAGTACTTC. Encoded protein: CSALSQGGNEQYF.

The V gene is TRBV5-5, the J gene TRBJ2-5; D may be TRBD1 or TRBD2 (6 bases each). This CDR3 comprises 18 residues. The germline CDR1 and CDR2 sequences are SGHKS and YYEKEE (reference sequence). The V gene lost 4 bases and the J gene lost 5 bases, with 27 bases spanning the gap. CDR3 amino acids: CASSPLYPTPTGGETQYF. The DNA for the CDR3 is TGTGCCAGCAGCCCTCTCTACCCGACCCCGACAGGAGGGGAGACCCAGTACTTC.

V and J are TRBV29-1 and TRBJ2-3, with TRBD2 identical over 11 bases. The germline V gene encodes CDR1 SQVTM and CDR2 ANQGSEA. Trimming at V came to 5 bases and at J to 6 bases, leaving 10 bases not matched to a gene. The CDR3 spans 15 residues. The CDR3: CSVWSTSGDLDTQYF. As DNA, the CDR3 is TGCAGCGTTTGGTCGACTAGCGGGGATTTGGATACGCAGTATTTT.